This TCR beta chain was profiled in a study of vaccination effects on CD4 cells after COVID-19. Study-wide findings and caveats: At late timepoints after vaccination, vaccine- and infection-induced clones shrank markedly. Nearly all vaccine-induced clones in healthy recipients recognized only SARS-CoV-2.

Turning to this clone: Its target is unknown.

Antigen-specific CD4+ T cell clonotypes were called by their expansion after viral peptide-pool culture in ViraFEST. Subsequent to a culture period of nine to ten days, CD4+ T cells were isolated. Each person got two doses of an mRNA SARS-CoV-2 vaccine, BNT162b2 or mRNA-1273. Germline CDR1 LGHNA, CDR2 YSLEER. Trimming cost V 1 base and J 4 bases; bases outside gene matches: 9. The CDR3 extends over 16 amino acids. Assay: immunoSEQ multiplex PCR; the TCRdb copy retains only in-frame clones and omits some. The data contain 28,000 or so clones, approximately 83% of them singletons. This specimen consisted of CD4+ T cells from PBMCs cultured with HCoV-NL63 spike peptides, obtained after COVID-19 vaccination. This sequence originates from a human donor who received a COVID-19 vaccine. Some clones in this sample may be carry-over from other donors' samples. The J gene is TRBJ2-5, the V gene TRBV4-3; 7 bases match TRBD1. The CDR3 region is CASSQVLGQLVETQYF. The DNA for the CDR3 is TGCGCCAGCAGCCAAGTATTGGGACAGCTGGTAGAGACCCAGTACTTC.